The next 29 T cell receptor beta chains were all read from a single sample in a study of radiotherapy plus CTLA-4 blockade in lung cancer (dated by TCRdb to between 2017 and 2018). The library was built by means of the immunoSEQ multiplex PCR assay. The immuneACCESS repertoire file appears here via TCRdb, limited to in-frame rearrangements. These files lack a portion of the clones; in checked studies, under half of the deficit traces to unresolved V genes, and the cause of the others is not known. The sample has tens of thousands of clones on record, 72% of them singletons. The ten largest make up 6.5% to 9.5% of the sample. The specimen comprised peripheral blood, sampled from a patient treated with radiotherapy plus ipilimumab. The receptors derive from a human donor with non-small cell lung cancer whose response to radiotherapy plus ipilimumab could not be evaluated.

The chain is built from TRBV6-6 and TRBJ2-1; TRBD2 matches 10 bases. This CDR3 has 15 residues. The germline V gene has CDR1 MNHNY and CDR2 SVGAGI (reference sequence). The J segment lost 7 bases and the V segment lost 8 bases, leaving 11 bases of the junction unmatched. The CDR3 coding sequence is TGTGCCAGCGCCAGAGTAGCGGGAGGAATAAATGAGCAGTTCTTC. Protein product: CASARVAGGINEQFF.

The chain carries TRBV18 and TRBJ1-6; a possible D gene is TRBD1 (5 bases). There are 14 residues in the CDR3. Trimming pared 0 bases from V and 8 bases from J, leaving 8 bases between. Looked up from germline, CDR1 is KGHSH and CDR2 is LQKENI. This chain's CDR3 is CASSPPREDSPLHF. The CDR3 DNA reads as TGTGCCAGCTCACCACCCAGGGAGGATTCACCCCTCCACTTT. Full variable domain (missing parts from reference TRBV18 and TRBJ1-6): NAGVMQNPRHLVRRRGQEARLRCSPMKGHSHVYWYRQLPEEGLKFMVYLQKENIIDESGMPKERFSAEFPKEGPSILRIQQVVRGDSAAYFCASSPPREDSPLHFGNGTRLTVT.

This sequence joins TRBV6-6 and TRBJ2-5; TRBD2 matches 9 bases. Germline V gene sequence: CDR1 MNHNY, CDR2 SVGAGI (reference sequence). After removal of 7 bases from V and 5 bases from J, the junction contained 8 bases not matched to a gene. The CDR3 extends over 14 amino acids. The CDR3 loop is CASIPAGGPETQYF. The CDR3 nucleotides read TGTGCCAGCATCCCAGCGGGGGGTCCTGAGACCCAGTACTTC.

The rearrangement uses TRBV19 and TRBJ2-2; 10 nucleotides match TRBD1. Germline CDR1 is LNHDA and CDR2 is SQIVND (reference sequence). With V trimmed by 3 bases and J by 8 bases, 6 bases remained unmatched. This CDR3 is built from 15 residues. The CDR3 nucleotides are TGTGCCAGTAGTATTTCGGACAGGGGGTTTGGGGAGCTGTTTTTT. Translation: CASSISDRGFGELFF.

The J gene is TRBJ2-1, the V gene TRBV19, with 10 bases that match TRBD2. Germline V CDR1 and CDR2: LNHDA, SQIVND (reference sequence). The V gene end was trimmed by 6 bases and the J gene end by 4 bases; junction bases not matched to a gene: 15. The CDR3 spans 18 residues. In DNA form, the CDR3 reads TGTGCCAGTAGCGAACCCTCGTCCCTAGCGGGAGTATACAATGAGCAGTTCTTC. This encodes CASSEPSSLAGVYNEQFF.

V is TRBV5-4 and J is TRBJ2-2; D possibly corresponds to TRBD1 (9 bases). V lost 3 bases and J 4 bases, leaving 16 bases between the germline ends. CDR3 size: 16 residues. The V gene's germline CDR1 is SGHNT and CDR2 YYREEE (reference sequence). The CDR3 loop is CASSSGGDRVTGELFF. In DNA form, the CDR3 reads TGTGCCAGCAGCTCGGGGGGGGACAGGGTCACCGGGGAGCTGTTTTTT.

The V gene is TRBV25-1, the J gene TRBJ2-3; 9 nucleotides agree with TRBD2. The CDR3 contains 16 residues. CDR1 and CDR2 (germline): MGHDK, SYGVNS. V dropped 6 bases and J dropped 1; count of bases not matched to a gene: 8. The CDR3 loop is CASRNQRGVGTDTQYF. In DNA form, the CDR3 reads TGTGCCAGCAGAAACCAGCGGGGGGTGGGCACAGATACGCAGTATTTT.

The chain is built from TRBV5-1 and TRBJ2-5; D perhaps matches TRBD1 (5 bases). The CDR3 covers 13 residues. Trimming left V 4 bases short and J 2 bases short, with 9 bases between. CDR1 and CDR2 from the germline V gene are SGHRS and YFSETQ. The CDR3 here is CASSPQGQETQYF. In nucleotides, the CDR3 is TGCGCCAGCAGCCCGCAGGGACAAGAGACCCAGTACTTC.

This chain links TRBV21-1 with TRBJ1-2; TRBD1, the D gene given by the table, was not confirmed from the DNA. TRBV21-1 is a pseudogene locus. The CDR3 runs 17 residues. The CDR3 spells CASSPSGQGAVDYGYTF. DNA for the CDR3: TGTGCCAGCAGCCCCTCTGGACAGGGGGCAGTAGACTATGGCTACACCTTC.

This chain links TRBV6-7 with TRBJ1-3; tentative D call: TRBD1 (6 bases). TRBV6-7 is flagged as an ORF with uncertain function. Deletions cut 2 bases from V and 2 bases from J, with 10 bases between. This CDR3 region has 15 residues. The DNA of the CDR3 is TGTGCCAGCAGTTACCACAGGGTACCTGGAAACACCATATATTTT. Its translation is CASSYHRVPGNTIYF.

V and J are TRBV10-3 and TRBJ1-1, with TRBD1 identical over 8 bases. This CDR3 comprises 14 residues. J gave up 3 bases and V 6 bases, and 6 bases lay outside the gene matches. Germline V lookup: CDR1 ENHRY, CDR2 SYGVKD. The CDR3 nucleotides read TGTGCCATCAGGGAGGACAGGGATGACACTGAAGCTTTCTTT. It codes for CAIREDRDDTEAFF.

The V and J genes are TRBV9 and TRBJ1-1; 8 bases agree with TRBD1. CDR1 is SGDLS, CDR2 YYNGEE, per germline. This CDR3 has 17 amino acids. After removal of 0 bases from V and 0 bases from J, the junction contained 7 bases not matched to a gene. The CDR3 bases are TGTGCCAGCAGCGTAGAGGGGGGGGGACAGGTGAACACTGAAGCTTTCTTT. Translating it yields CASSVEGGGQVNTEAFF.

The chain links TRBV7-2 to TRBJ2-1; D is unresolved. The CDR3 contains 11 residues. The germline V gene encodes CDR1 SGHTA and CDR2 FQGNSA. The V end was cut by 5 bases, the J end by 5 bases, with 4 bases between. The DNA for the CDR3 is TGTGCCAGCAGCGAGAACAATGAGCAGTTCTTC. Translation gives CASSENNEQFF.

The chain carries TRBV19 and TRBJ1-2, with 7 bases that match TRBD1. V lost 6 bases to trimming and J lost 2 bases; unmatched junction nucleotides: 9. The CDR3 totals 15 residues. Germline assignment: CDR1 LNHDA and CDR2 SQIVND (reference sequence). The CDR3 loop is CASSITWTGNYGYTF. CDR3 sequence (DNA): TGTGCCAGTAGCATCACTTGGACAGGAAACTATGGCTACACCTTC.

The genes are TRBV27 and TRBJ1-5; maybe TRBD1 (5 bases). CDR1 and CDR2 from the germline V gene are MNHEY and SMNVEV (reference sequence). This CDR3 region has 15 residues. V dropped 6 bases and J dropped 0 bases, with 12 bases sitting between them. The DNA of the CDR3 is TGTGCCAGCAGAGCGACAGCGTATAGCAATCAGCCCCAGCATTTT. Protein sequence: CASRATAYSNQPQHF.

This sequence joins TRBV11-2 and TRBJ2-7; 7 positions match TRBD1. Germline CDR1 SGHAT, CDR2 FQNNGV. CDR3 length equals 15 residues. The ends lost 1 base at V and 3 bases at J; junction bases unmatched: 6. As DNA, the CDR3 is TGTGCCAGCAGCTTAGCCAGGGGGTCTGACTACGAGCAGTACTTC. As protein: CASSLARGSDYEQYF.

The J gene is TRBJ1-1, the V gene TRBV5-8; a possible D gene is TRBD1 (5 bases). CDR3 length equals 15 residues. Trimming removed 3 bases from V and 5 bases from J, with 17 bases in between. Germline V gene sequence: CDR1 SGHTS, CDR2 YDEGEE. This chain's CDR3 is CASSSLWLGDTEAFF. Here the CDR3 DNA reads TGTGCCAGCAGCTCCCTTTGGTTAGGGGATACTGAAGCTTTCTTT.

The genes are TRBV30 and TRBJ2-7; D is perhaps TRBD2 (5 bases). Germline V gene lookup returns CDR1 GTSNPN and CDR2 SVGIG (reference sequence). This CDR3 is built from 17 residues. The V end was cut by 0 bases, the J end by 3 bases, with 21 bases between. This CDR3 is CAWSVLFWTARDYEQYF. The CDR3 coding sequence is TGTGCCTGGAGTGTACTCTTTTGGACGGCTCGGGACTACGAGCAGTACTTC.

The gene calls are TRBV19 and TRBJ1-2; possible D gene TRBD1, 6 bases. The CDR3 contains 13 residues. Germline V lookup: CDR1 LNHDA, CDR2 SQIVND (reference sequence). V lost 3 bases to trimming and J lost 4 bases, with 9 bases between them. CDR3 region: CASSIGQIYGYTF. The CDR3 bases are TGTGCCAGTAGTATCGGACAGATCTATGGCTACACCTTC.

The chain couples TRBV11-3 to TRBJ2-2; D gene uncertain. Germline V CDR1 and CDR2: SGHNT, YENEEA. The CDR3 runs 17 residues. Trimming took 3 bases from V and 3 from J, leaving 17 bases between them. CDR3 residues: CASSFPHRFQDTGELFF. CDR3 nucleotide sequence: TGTGCCAGCAGCTTCCCTCATCGCTTTCAGGACACCGGGGAGCTGTTTTTT.

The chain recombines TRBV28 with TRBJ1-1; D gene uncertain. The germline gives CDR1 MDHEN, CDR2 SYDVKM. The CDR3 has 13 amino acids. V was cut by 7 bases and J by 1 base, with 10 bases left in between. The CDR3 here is CASIPGRNTEAFF. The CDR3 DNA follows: TGTGCCAGCATTCCCGGGAGGAACACTGAAGCTTTCTTT.

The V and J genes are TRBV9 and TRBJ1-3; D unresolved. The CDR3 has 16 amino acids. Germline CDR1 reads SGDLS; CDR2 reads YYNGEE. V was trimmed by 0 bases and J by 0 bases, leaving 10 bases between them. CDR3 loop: CASSVDPTASGNTIYF. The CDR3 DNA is TGTGCCAGCAGCGTAGATCCCACAGCCTCTGGAAACACCATATATTTT.

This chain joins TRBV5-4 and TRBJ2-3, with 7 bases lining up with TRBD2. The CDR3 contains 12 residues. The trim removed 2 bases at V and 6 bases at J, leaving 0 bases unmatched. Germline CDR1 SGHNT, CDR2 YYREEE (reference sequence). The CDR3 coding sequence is TGTGCCAGCAGCTTCGGGGGGGATACGCAGTATTTT. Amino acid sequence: CASSFGGDTQYF.

The CDR3 DNA is TGTGCCAGCAGCCATGCTAGCGGGAAGGATGAGCAGTTCTTC. Translated: CASSHASGKDEQFF. The chain couples TRBV4-2 to TRBJ2-1, with 9 positions matching TRBD2. This CDR3 is 14 amino acids long. Trimming removed 3 bases from V and 8 bases from J; junction bases left unmatched: 5. In germline, CDR1 is LGHNA, CDR2 YNFKEQ.

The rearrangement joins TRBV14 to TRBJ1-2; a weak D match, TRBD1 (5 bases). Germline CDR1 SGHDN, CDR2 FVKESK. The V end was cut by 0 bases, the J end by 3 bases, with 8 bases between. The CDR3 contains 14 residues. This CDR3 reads CASSQDGGYYGYTF. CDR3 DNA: TGTGCCAGCAGCCAAGATGGGGGGTACTATGGCTACACCTTC.

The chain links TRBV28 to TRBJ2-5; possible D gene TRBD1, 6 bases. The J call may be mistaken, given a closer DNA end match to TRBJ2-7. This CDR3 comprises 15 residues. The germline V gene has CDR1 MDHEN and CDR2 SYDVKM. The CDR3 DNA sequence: TGTGCCAGCAGAACCAGGGGCGCCAGCTCCTACGAGCAGTACTTC. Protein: CASRTRGASSYEQYF.

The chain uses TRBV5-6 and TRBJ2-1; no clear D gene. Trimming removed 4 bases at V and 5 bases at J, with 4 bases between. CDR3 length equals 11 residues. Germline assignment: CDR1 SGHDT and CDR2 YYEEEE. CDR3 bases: TGTGCCAGCAGCCGTAACAATGAGCAGTTCTTC. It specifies CASSRNNEQFF.

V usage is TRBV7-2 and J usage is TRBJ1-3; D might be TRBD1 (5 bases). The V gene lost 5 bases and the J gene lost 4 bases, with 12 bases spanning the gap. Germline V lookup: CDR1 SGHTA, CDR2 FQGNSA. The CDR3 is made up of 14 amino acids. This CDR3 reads CASSPSGGGNTIYF. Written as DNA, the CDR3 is TGTGCCAGCAGCCCCTCCGGGGGGGGAAACACCATATATTTT.

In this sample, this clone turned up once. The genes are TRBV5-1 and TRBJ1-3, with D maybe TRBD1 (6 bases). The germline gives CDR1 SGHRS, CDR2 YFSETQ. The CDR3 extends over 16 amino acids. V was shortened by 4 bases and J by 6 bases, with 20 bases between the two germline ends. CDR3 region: CASSILPGQTTNTIYF. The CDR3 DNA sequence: TGCGCCAGCAGCATTTTGCCGGGACAAACTACAAACACCATATATTTT.